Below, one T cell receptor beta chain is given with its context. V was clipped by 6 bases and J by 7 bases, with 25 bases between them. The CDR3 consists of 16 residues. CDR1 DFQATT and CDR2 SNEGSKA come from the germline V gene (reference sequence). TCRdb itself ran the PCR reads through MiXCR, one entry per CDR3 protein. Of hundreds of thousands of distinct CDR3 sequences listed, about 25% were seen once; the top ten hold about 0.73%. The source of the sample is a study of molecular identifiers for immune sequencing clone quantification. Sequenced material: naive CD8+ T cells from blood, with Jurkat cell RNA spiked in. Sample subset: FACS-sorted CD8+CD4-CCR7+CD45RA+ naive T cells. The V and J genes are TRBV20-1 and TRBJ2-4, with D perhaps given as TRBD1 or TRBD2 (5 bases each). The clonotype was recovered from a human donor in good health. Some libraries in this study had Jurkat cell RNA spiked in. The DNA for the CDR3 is TGCAGTGCCCAGTCGGGGCAGGAAATCCTCAGGAACATTCAGTACTTC. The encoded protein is CSAQSGQEILRNIQYF.